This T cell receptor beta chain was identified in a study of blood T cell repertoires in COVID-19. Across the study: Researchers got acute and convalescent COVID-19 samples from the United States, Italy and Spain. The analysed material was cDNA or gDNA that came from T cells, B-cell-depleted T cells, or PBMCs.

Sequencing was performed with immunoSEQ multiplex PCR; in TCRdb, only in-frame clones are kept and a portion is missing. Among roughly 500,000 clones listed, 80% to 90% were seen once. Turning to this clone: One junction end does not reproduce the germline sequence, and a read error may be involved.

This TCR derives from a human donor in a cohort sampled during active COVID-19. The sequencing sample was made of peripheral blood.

Here the CDR3 DNA reads TGTGCCAGCAGCGAATGGGGAGGGAAGGGGGGTTCTGAAGCTTTCTTT. Amino acid sequence: CASSEWGGKGGSEAFF. The V and J genes are TRBV25-1 and TRBJ1-1, with D perhaps matching TRBD1 (6 bases). The CDR3 runs to 16 residues. Germline V CDR1 and CDR2: MGHDK, SYGVNS.